This T cell receptor (beta chain) was captured by sequencing in a study of shared clonotypes between healthy human individuals. Trimming took off 3 bases at V and 2 bases at J, with 11 bases between the two ends. CDR3 size: 14 residues. The V gene's germline CDR1 is SGHAT and CDR2 FQNNGV. Profiling relied on immunoSEQ multiplex PCR, and the TCRdb table lists in-frame clones only, not all of them. The table records some 2.1 million clones, 93% of them present only once. The naive CD8 subset, CD45RO-negative cells positively selected for CCR7, excluded terminally differentiated effector memory CD45RA+ cells.

Sequencing was carried out using naive CD8+ T cells from PBMCs. This TCR derives from a man aged 18 to 29 in good health. Some clones in this sample may be carry-over from other donors' samples. This chain uses TRBV11-2 with TRBJ2-7; perhaps TRBD1 as D (6 bases). The CDR3 nucleotides are TGTGCCAGCAGCTTTTTCAGGGGACCCTACGAGCAGTACTTC. Translating gives CASSFFRGPYEQYF.